Listed below are T cell receptor beta chains from one sample, sequenced in a study of T cell responses to AZD1222 COVID-19 vaccine. TCRdb's table, derived via immunoSEQ multiplex PCR, lists solely in-frame clones and lacks some. The table has some 120,000 clones, approximately 89% seen once. Sequencing used peripheral blood, obtained on day 0 of AZD1222 vaccination. Receptors were obtained from an adult in good health. The CDR3 runs from the conserved cysteine through the conserved F or W. The D gene is left open where the match is weak. A row's size may be missing; if present it is once, few, many or a size class.

J | V | D | size | CDR3 | DNA
TRBJ1-1 | TRBV7-8 | TRBD1 | NA | CASSRDRLDTEAFF | TGTGCCAGCAGCCGGGACAGGCTGGACACTGAAGCTTTCTTT
TRBJ1-6 | TRBV11-2 | TRBD1 | once | CASSFQGVTYNSPLHF | TGTGCCAGCAGCTTCCAGGGGGTAACCTATAATTCACCCCTCCACTTT
TRBJ1-2 | TRBV18 | NA | NA | CASSPRPPPNYGYTF | TGTGCCAGCTCACCAAGACCCCCACCAAACTATGGCTACACCTTC
TRBJ2-3 | TRBV7-9 | TRBD2 | NA | CASSSTSGGIHTQYF | TGTGCCAGCAGTTCGACTAGCGGGGGGATTCATACGCAGTATTTT
TRBJ2-1 | TRBV7-9 | NA | NA | CASSFLGWHEQFF | TGTGCCAGCAGCTTCCTAGGATGGCATGAGCAGTTCTTC
TRBJ1-4 | TRBV19 | NA | NA | CASSLDRRNEKLFF | TGTGCCAGTAGTCTAGACAGGCGGAATGAAAAACTGTTTTTT
TRBJ2-7 | TRBV19 | NA | NA | CASSMNHNLVGPHEQYF | TGTGCCAGTAGTATGAATCATAACCTCGTCGGCCCCCACGAGCAGTACTTC
TRBJ1-5 | TRBV7-2 | NA | NA | CASSLVAEGNQPQHF | TGTGCCAGCAGCTTAGTTGCAGAGGGCAATCAGCCCCAGCATTTT
TRBJ1-2 | TRBV7-9 | NA | once | CASSPSANYGYTF | TGTGCCAGCAGCCCATCAGCTAACTATGGCTACACCTTC
TRBJ1-6 | TRBV9 | TRBD1 | NA | CASSATGGRNSPLHF | TGTGCCAGCAGCGCAACAGGGGGCAGGAATTCACCCCTCCACTTT
TRBJ2-5 | TRBV5-1 | TRBD2 | NA | CASSPWGGKGETQYF | TGCGCCAGCAGCCCCTGGGGGGGGAAGGGAGAGACCCAGTACTTC
TRBJ1-2 | TRBV30 | NA | NA | CAWSVKDIAGYTF | TGTGCCTGGAGTGTAAAGGATATAGCTGGCTACACCTTC
TRBJ1-1 | TRBV25-1 | NA | NA | CASSKRGFPNTEAFF | TGTGCCAGCAGTAAGAGGGGGTTTCCTAACACTGAAGCTTTCTTT
TRBJ2-1 | TRBV24-1 | NA | NA | CATTEDNEQFF | TGTGCCACCACGGAGGACAATGAGCAGTTCTTC
TRBJ1-2 | TRBV2 | NA | NA | CASSAWSSGYGYTF | TGTGCCAGCAGCGCATGGTCCTCTGGCTATGGCTACACCTTC
TRBJ1-5 | TRBV6-2/TRBV6-3 | NA | NA | CASSYDGENQPQHF | TGTGCCAGCAGTTATGACGGGGAAAATCAGCCCCAGCATTTT
TRBJ1-2 | TRBV30 | NA | NA | CAWSDAAGRPYGYTF | TGTGCCTGGAGTGACGCCGCAGGAAGGCCCTATGGCTACACCTTC
TRBJ1-2 | TRBV14 | NA | NA | CASSLGYGYTF | TGTGCCAGCAGCCTCGGTTATGGCTACACCTTC
TRBJ1-5 | TRBV20-1 | NA | NA | CSASGGNQPQHF | TGCAGTGCTAGTGGCGGGAATCAGCCCCAGCATTTT
TRBJ1-5 | TRBV20-1 | NA | NA | CSASGGGRPQHF | TGCAGTGCTAGTGGCGGTGGACGGCCCCAGCATTTT
TRBJ1-3 | TRBV29-1 | NA | NA | CSVGHFSGNTIYF | TGCAGCGTCGGACACTTCTCTGGAAACACCATATATTTT
TRBJ2-5 | TRBV5-1 | TRBD1 | NA | CASSLAQGAYQETQYF | TGCGCCAGCAGCTTAGCCCAGGGGGCGTACCAAGAGACCCAGTACTTC
TRBJ2-1 | TRBV7-7 | TRBD2 | NA | CASSSGLAGAEQFF | TGTGCCAGCAGCTCGGGACTAGCGGGAGCTGAGCAGTTCTTC
TRBJ1-2 | TRBV27 | NA | NA | CASSLAGANYGYTF | TGTGCCAGCAGTTTGGCAGGAGCTAACTATGGCTACACCTTC
TRBJ2-1 | TRBV28 | NA | NA | CASALRTSSYNEQFF | TGTGCCAGCGCCCTACGGACAAGCTCCTACAATGAGCAGTTCTTC
TRBJ2-7 | TRBV5-4 | TRBD1 | NA | CASSLVSQGAHEQYF | TGTGCCAGCAGCTTGGTGAGTCAGGGGGCCCACGAGCAGTACTTC
TRBJ1-2 | TRBV4-1 | NA | NA | CASSQAPRVGGYTF | TGCGCCAGCAGCCAAGCCCCCAGGGTCGGGGGCTACACCTTC
TRBJ1-5 | TRBV5-5 | TRBD1 | NA | CASSLQGLERPQHF | TGTGCCAGCAGCTTACAGGGGTTGGAGCGGCCCCAGCATTTT
TRBJ1-6 | TRBV9 | NA | NA | CASSVVGGEGSPLHF | TGTGCCAGCAGCGTAGTCGGCGGGGAAGGTTCACCCCTCCACTTT
TRBJ2-1 | TRBV30 | TRBD2 | NA | CAWSAPRWRGGNNEQFF | TGTGCCTGGAGTGCCCCCCGTTGGCGGGGGGGCAACAATGAGCAGTTCTTC
TRBJ1-2 | TRBV20-1 | NA | NA | CSARDIRWGTF | TGCAGTGCTAGAGATATACGGTGGGGAACCTTC
TRBJ2-3 | TRBV7-6 | NA | NA | CASSLEAVGSSTDTQYF | TGTGCCAGCAGCTTAGAAGCCGTGGGGTCTTCCACAGATACGCAGTATTTT
TRBJ2-3 | TRBV11-2 | NA | NA | CASKLGGPTDTQYF | TGTGCCAGCAAGCTGGGGGGGCCCACAGATACGCAGTATTTT
TRBJ1-6 | TRBV5-1 | TRBD1 | NA | CASSSGQGSSPLHF | TGCGCCAGCAGCTCGGGACAGGGGTCTTCACCCCTCCACTTT
TRBJ2-7 | TRBV11-2 | NA | NA | CASSPEGRGIVHEQYF | TGTGCCAGCAGCCCAGAGGGTCGGGGGATAGTCCACGAGCAGTACTTC
TRBJ2-3 | TRBV10-3 | TRBD1 | NA | CAISDRGLGTDTQYF | TGTGCCATCAGTGACAGGGGGCTGGGCACAGATACGCAGTATTTT
TRBJ1-3 | TRBV6-5 | NA | NA | CASSYGGPGNTIYF | TGTGCCAGCAGTTACGGGGGGCCTGGAAACACCATATATTTT
TRBJ2-2 | TRBV5-4 | NA | NA | CASSLEGVDTGELFF | TGTGCCAGCAGCTTGGAAGGGGTTGACACCGGGGAGCTGTTTTTT
TRBJ1-5 | TRBV20-1 | NA | NA | CSASGSNQPQHF | TGCAGTGCTAGTGGTAGTAATCAGCCCCAGCATTTT
TRBJ1-4 | TRBV9 | NA | NA | CASSVEGWFGEKLFF | TGTGCCAGCAGCGTAGAAGGATGGTTTGGGGAAAAACTGTTTTTT
TRBJ1-4 | TRBV5-6 | NA | NA | CASSLLTGTDHEKLFF | TGTGCCAGCAGCTTGTTGACCGGGACCGACCACGAGAAACTGTTTTTT
TRBJ1-6 | TRBV27 | NA | once | CASRPQGFHSPLHF | TGTGCCAGCAGGCCCCAGGGATTTCATTCACCCCTCCACTTT